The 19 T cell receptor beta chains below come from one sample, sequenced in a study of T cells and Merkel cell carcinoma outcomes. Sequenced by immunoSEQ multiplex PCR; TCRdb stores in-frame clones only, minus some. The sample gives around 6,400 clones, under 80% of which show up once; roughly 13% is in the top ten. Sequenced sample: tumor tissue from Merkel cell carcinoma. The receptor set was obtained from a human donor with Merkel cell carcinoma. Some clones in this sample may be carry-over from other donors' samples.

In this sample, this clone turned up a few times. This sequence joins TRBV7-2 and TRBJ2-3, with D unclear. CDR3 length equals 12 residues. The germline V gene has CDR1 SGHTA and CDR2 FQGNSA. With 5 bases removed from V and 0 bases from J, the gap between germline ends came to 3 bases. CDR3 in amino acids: CASSTSTDTQYF. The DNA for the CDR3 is TGTGCCAGCAGCACCAGCACAGATACGCAGTATTTT.

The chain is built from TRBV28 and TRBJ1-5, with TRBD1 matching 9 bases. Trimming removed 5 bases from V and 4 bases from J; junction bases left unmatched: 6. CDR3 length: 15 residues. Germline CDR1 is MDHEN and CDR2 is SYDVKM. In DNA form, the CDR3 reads TGTGCCAGCAGTCGGACCGGGACAGGGAATCAGCCCCAGCATTTT. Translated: CASSRTGTGNQPQHF.

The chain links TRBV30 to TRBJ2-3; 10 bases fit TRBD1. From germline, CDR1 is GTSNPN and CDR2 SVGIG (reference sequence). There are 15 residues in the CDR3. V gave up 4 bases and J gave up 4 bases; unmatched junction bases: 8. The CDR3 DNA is TGTGCCTGGAACTCCGGACAGGGGGTTTCAGATACGCAGTATTTT. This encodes CAWNSGQGVSDTQYF.

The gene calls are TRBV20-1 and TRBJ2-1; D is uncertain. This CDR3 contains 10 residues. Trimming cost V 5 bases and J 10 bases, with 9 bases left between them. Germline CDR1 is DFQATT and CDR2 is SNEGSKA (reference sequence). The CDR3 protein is CSAPNREQFF. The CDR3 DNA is TGCAGTGCTCCAAATAGGGAGCAGTTCTTC.

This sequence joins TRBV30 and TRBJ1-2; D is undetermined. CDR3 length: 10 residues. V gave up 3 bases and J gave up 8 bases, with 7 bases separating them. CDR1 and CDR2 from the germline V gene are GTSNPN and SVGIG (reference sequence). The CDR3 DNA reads TGTGCCTGGAGAAACCAGGGCTACACCTTC. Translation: CAWRNQGYTF.

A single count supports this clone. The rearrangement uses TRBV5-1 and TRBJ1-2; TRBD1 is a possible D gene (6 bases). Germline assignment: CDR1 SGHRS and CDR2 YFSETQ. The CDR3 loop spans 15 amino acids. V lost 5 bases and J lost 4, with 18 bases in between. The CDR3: CASSRDGGRSYGYTF. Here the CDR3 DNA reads TGCGCCAGCAGTCGGGACGGGGGCAGGAGCTATGGCTACACCTTC.

This CDR3 reads CASSQGENNEQFF. CDR3 in DNA: TGCGCCAGCAGCCAAGGGGAGAACAATGAGCAGTTCTTC. The rearrangement uses TRBV4-1 and TRBJ2-1; weak D call: TRBD2 (5 bases). The CDR3 contains 13 residues. V dropped 1 base and J dropped 5 bases, with 6 bases sitting between them. Germline CDR1 and CDR2: MGHRA and YSYEKL.

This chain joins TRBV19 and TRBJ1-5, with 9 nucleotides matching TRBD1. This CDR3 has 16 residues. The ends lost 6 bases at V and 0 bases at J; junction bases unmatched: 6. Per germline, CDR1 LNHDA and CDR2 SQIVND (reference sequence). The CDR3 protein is CASRQGAGGSNQPQHF. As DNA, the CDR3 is TGTGCCAGTAGACAGGGGGCGGGGGGTAGCAATCAGCCCCAGCATTTT.

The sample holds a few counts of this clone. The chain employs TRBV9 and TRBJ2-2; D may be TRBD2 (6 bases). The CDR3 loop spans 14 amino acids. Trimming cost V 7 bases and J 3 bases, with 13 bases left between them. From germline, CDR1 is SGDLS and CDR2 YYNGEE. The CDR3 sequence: CASRTTWDTGELFF. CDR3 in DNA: TGTGCCAGCCGGACTACCTGGGACACCGGGGAGCTGTTTTTT.

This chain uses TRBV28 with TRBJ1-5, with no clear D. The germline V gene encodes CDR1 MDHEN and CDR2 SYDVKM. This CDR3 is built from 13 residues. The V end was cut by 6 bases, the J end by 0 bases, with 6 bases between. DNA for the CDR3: TGTGCCAGCAGAGAATATAGCAATCAGCCCCAGCATTTT. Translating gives CASREYSNQPQHF.

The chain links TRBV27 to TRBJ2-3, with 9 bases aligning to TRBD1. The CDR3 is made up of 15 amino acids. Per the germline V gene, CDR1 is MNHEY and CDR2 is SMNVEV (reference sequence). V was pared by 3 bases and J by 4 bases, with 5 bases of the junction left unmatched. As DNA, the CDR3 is TGTGCCAGCAGTTTCGACAGGGGGGGGGCAGATACGCAGTATTTT. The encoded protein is CASSFDRGGADTQYF.

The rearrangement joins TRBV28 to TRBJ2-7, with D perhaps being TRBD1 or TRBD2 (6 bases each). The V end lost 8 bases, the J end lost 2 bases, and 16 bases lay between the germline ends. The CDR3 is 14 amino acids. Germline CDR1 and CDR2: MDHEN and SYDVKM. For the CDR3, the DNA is TGTGCCAGCTCCGAGGAGGGGGTCCCCTACGAGCAGTACTTC. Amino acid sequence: CASSEEGVPYEQYF. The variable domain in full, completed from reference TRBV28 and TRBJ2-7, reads DVKVTQSSRYLVKRTGEKVFLECVQDMDHENMFWYRQDPGLGLRLIYFSYDVKMKEKGDIPEGYSVSREKKERFSLILESASTNQTSMYLCASSEEGVPYEQYFGPGTRLTVT.

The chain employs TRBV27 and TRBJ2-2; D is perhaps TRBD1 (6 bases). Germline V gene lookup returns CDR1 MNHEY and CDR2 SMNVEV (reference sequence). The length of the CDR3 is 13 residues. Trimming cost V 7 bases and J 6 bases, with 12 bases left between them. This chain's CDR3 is CASTLGGSGELFF. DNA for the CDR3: TGTGCCAGCACCCTTGGGGGCTCCGGGGAGCTGTTTTTT.

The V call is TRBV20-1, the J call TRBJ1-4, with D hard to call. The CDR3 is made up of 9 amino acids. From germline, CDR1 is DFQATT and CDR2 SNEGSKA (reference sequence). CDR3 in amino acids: CSPNEKLFF. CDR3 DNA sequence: TGCAGCCCTAATGAAAAACTGTTTTTT.

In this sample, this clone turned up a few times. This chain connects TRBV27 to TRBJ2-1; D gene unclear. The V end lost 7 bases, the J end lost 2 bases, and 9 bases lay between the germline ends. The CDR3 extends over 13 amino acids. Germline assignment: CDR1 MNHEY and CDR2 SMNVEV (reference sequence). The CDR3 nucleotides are TGTGCCAGCAAGGTGGGGACCTACAATGAGCAGTTCTTC. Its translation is CASKVGTYNEQFF.

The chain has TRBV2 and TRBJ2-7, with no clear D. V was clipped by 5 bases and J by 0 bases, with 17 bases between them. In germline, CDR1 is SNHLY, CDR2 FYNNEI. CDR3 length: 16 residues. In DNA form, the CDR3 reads TGTGCCAGCAGTCATCCCCCATGGGAAAGCTCCTACGAGCAGTACTTC. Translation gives CASSHPPWESSYEQYF.

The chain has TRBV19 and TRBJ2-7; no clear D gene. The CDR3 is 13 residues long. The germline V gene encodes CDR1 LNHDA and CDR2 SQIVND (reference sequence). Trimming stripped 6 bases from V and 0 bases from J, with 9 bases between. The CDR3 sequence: CASSVRASYEQYF. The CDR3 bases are TGTGCCAGTAGCGTCCGGGCCTCCTACGAGCAGTACTTC. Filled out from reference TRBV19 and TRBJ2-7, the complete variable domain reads DGGITQSPKYLFRKEGQNVTLSCEQNLNHDAMYWYRQDPGQGLRLIYYSQIVNDFQKGDIAEGYSVSREKKESFPLTVTSAQKNPTAFYLCASSVRASYEQYFGPGTRLTVT.

CDR3 sequence (DNA): TGCGCCAGCAGCCAGGACAGGGGCACCTACGAGCAGTACTTC. Residues: CASSQDRGTYEQYF. The gene calls are TRBV4-1 and TRBJ2-7; 9 bases agree with TRBD1. Germline trimming cut 3 bases from V and 2 bases from J; bases unmatched to any gene: 2. Germline values: CDR1 MGHRA, CDR2 YSYEKL. The CDR3 length is 14 residues.

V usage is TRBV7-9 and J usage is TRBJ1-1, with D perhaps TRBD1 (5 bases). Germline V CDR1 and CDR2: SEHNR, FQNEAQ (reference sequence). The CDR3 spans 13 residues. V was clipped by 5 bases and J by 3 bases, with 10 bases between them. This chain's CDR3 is CASSPGGDTEAFF. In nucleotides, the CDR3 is TGTGCCAGCAGCCCGGGGGGGGACACTGAAGCTTTCTTT.